One sample yielded the 19 T cell receptor beta chains listed below, sequenced in a study of beta chain features in type 1 diabetes. Points from the study as a whole: Moderately but significantly shorter TCRB CDR3s were found in Type 1 diabetes patients in all four CD4+ subsets.

Isolated RNA was reverse transcribed in full, so expressed TCRB transcripts were sequenced. The table came from immunoSEQ multiplex PCR; TCRdb's copy has only in-frame clones and leaves some out. This table holds 200,000 to 300,000 clones, around 9.9% found once. No cognate antigen is known for these TCRs. The sequenced sample was naive CD4+ T cells from blood. Receptors were obtained from a young man with type 1 diabetes.

This clone was counted a few times. The rearrangement uses TRBV19 and TRBJ2-7; weak D call: TRBD2 (6 bases). The V gene's germline CDR1 is LNHDA and CDR2 SQIVND (reference sequence). CDR3 length: 11 residues. Trimming cost V 6 bases and J 5 bases, with 8 bases left between them. The DNA for the CDR3 is TGTGCCAGTAGATCGGGAGACGAGCAGTACTTC. Its translation is CASRSGDEQYF. Together with reference TRBV19 and TRBJ2-7, the CDR3 gives the full variable domain: DGGITQSPKYLFRKEGQNVTLSCEQNLNHDAMYWYRQDPGQGLRLIYYSQIVNDFQKGDIAEGYSVSREKKESFPLTVTSAQKNPTAFYLCASRSGDEQYFGPGTRLTVT.

This rearrangement joins TRBV9 to TRBJ1-6; a weak D match, TRBD1 (5 bases). In germline, CDR1 is SGDLS, CDR2 YYNGEE. V was cut by 4 bases and J by 7 bases, with 15 bases left in between. There are 15 residues in the CDR3. The DNA of the CDR3 is TGTGCCAGCAGCTCGGCAGGTGGGGCGAATTCACCCCTCCACTTT. Protein sequence: CASSSAGGANSPLHF.

This chain connects TRBV7-8 to TRBJ2-3; 10 bases are a match to TRBD2. The CDR3 runs 16 residues. The J segment lost 4 bases and the V segment lost 6 bases, leaving 10 bases of the junction unmatched. CDR1 and CDR2 (germline): SGHVS, FQNEAQ. CDR3 sequence (DNA): TGTGCCAGCAGTAATCTCCTAGCGGGGGTAGCAGATACGCAGTATTTT. This sequence encodes CASSNLLAGVADTQYF.

This clone was seen only a few times. This rearrangement joins TRBV5-1 to TRBJ2-6, with 11 bases that match TRBD2. The germline CDR1 and CDR2 sequences are SGHRS and YFSETQ. The trim removed 3 bases at V and 2 bases at J, leaving 1 base unmatched. This CDR3 is built from 16 residues. The CDR3 loop reads CASSSSGGPGANVLTF. The CDR3 DNA sequence: TGCGCCAGCAGCTCTAGCGGGGGGCCTGGGGCCAACGTCCTGACTTTC. Full variable domain (rest looked up from reference TRBV5-1 and TRBJ2-6): KAGVTQTPRYLIKTRGQQVTLSCSPISGHRSVSWYQQTPGQGLQFLFEYFSETQRNKGNFPGRFSGRQFSNSRSEMNVSTLELGDSALYLCASSSSGGPGANVLTFGAGSRLTVL.

The rearrangement links TRBV2 to TRBJ2-5, with 7 nucleotides matching TRBD1. Germline CDR1 SNHLY, CDR2 FYNNEI. V lost 4 bases, J lost 4 bases, and 9 bases stayed unmatched. The CDR3 consists of 15 residues. CDR3 nucleotide sequence: TGTGCCAGCAGTGTGGCACCCAGGGGGTCAGAGACCCAGTACTTC. Translating it yields CASSVAPRGSETQYF.

This clone was recorded a few times. V usage is TRBV5-1 and J usage is TRBJ1-1; a weak D match, TRBD1 (5 bases). V was cut by 2 bases and J by 5 bases, with 10 bases left in between. CDR3 length: 13 amino acids. Germline V CDR1 and CDR2: SGHRS, YFSETQ. CDR3 coding DNA: TGCGCCAGCAGCTTAAACGGGGGAACTGAAGCTTTCTTT. Translated, it gives CASSLNGGTEAFF.

The CDR3 DNA follows: TGTGCCAGCAGACGACAGGCGAACACCGGGGAGCTGTTTTTT. Encoded protein: CASRRQANTGELFF. The chain is built from TRBV6-5 and TRBJ2-2, with D maybe TRBD1 (6 bases). In germline, CDR1 is MNHEY, CDR2 SVGAGI. The CDR3 is 14 residues long. The V and J ends lost 6 bases and 0 bases respectively, with 8 bases between them.

This clone was seen a handful of times. This chain uses TRBV4-3 with TRBJ2-7, with TRBD1 matching over 9 bases. Per germline, CDR1 LGHNA and CDR2 YSLEER. The V gene end was trimmed by 1 base and the J gene end by 2 bases; junction bases not matched to a gene: 3. This CDR3 contains 15 residues. In DNA form, the CDR3 reads TGCGCCAGCAGCCAAGGGTGGACAGGGGCCTACGAGCAGTACTTC. It is translated as CASSQGWTGAYEQYF.

J is TRBJ2-1 and V is TRBV5-6, with 9 bases lining up with TRBD1. Germline values: CDR1 SGHDT, CDR2 YYEEEE. The V segment lost 4 bases and the J segment 9 bases; nucleotides outside the gene matches: 11. CDR3 length: 15 amino acids. The CDR3 loop reads CASSRTGQGGSEQFF. In DNA, the CDR3 is TGTGCCAGCAGCCGAACGGGACAGGGAGGAAGTGAGCAGTTCTTC.

The chain has TRBV28 and TRBJ2-1, with 10 nucleotides matching TRBD2. V shed 3 bases, J shed 0 bases, and the junction held 5 bases outside the gene matches. CDR3 size: 17 residues. Germline lookup yields CDR1 MDHEN and CDR2 SYDVKM. CDR3 nucleotide sequence: TGTGCCAGCAGTTTCCTAGCGGGGGAGAGCTCCTACAATGAGCAGTTCTTC. This gives the protein CASSFLAGESSYNEQFF.

J is TRBJ2-6 and V is TRBV19; TRBD1 might be the D (6 bases). The CDR3 loop spans 16 amino acids. Germline CDR1 LNHDA, CDR2 SQIVND (reference sequence). V was shortened by 4 bases and J by 0 bases, with 10 bases between the two germline ends. The CDR3 loop is CASSSGTHSGANVLTF. The CDR3, as DNA: TGTGCCAGTAGTAGTGGGACACACTCTGGGGCCAACGTCCTGACTTTC.

V is TRBV7-2 and J is TRBJ1-1; TRBD1 aligns across 8 bases. From germline, CDR1 is SGHTA and CDR2 FQGNSA. CDR3 size: 13 residues. The ends lost 5 bases at V and 3 bases at J; junction bases unmatched: 2. The CDR3 sequence is CASSEDRDTEAFF. The CDR3 nucleotides read TGTGCCAGCAGCGAGGACAGGGACACTGAAGCTTTCTTT.

This clone was seen only a few times. The chain is built from TRBV9 and TRBJ1-6; 8 bases are shared with TRBD1. Germline values: CDR1 SGDLS, CDR2 YYNGEE. This CDR3 is 13 amino acids long. V lost 4 bases and J lost 9; bases outside the gene matches: 3. The DNA for the CDR3 is TGTGCCAGCAGCCTGGACAGGGTTTCACCCCTCCACTTT. Translating gives CASSLDRVSPLHF.

The genes are TRBV5-1 and TRBJ2-5, with 9 bases fitting TRBD1. The CDR3 contains 15 residues. Trimming removed 0 bases from V and 5 bases from J; junction bases left unmatched: 5. Germline CDR1 is SGHRS and CDR2 is YFSETQ. The CDR3 loop is CASSLAGTGRETQYF. The CDR3 DNA sequence: TGCGCCAGCAGCTTGGCCGGGACAGGGAGGGAGACCCAGTACTTC.

The rearrangement links TRBV19 to TRBJ2-5, with D possibly being TRBD2 (5 bases). V gave up 4 bases and J gave up 4 bases, with 10 bases separating them. Germline CDR1 reads LNHDA; CDR2 reads SQIVND (reference sequence). The CDR3 sequence is 13 residues long. The CDR3 coding sequence is TGTGCCAGTAGTACCGGGGTTATAGAGACCCAGTACTTC. Its translation is CASSTGVIETQYF.

The sample holds a few counts of this clone. The chain couples TRBV5-6 to TRBJ1-2; D possibly corresponds to TRBD1 (6 bases). This CDR3 contains 14 residues. Trimming cost V 7 bases and J 1 base, with 14 bases left between them. From germline, CDR1 is SGHDT and CDR2 YYEEEE. The CDR3 reads CASHYRVINYGYTF. CDR3 DNA sequence: TGTGCCAGCCATTACAGGGTCATTAACTATGGCTACACCTTC.

This clone was counted a few times. The chain joins TRBV2 to TRBJ1-2; TRBD1 aligns across 7 bases. The CDR3 totals 14 residues. The trim removed 3 bases at V and 7 bases at J, leaving 8 bases unmatched. Germline lookup yields CDR1 SNHLY and CDR2 FYNNEI. CDR3 DNA sequence: TGTGCCAGCAGTGATTGGTTACAGGGGACTGGCTACACCTTC. Protein product: CASSDWLQGTGYTF.

This sequence joins TRBV7-2 and TRBJ2-7, with 9 nucleotides matching TRBD2. Germline CDR1 reads SGHTA; CDR2 reads FQGNSA. CDR3 length: 17 amino acids. V was pared by 4 bases and J by 0 bases, with 10 bases of the junction left unmatched. The CDR3 protein is CASSSGRRGGDSYEQYF. The CDR3, as DNA: TGTGCCAGCAGCTCTGGGAGGCGGGGGGGTGACTCCTACGAGCAGTACTTC. Complete variable domain (other parts from reference TRBV7-2 and TRBJ2-7): GAGVSQSPSNKVTEKGKDVELRCDPISGHTALYWYRQSLGQGLEFLIYFQGNSAPDKSGLPSDRFSAERTGGSVSTLTIQRTQQEDSAVYLCASSSGRRGGDSYEQYFGPGTRLTVT.

The rearrangement links TRBV12-5 to TRBJ1-5; TRBD1 matches at 7 bases. From germline, CDR1 is LGHNT and CDR2 FRNRAP. J lost 3 bases, V lost 6 bases, and 5 bases had no gene match. The length of the CDR3 is 14 residues. CDR3 nucleotides: TGTGCTAGTGGCGGACAGGAGTCCAATCAGCCCCAGCATTTT. Translated, it gives CASGGQESNQPQHF. The whole variable domain, filled in from reference TRBV12-5 and TRBJ1-5, reads DARVTQTPRHKVTEMGQEVTMRCQPILGHNTVFWYRQTMMQGLELLAYFRNRAPLDDSGMPKDRFSAEMPDATLATLKIQPSEPRDSAVYFCASGGQESNQPQHFGDGTRLSIL.